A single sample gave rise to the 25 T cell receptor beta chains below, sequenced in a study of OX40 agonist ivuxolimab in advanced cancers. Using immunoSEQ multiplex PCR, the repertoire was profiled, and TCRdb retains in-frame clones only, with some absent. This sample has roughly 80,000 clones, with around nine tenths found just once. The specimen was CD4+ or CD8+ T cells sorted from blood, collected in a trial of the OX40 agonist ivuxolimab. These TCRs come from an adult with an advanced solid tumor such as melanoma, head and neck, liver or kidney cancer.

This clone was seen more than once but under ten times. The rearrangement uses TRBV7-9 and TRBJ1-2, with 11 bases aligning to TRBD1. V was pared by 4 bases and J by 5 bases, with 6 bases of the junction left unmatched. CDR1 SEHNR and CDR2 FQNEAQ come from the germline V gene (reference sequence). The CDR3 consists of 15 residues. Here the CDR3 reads CASSSGQGANYGYTF. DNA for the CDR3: TGTGCCAGCAGCTCCGGACAGGGGGCGAATTATGGCTACACCTTC.

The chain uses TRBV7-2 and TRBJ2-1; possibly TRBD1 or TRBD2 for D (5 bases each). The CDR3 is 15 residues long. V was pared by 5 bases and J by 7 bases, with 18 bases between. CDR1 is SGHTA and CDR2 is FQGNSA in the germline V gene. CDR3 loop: CASSPSPGTRNEQFF. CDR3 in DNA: TGTGCCAGCAGCCCTTCCCCCGGGACCCGGAATGAGCAGTTCTTC.

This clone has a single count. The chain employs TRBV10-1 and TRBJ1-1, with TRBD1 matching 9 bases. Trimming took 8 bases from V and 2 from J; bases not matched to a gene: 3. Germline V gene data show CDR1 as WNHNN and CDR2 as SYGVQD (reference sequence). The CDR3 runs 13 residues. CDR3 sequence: CASQGQGNTEAFF. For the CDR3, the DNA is TGCGCCAGCCAGGGACAGGGTAACACTGAAGCTTTCTTT.

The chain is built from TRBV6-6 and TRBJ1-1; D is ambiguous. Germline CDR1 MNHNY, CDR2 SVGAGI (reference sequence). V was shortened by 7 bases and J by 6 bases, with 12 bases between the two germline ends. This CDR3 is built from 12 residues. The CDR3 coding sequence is TGTGCCAGCACCCCATTGGTGGCTGAAGCTTTCTTT. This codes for CASTPLVAEAFF.

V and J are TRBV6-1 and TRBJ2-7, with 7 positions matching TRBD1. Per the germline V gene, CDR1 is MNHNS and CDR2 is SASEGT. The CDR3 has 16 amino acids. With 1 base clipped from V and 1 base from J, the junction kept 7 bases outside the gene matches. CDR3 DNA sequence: TGTGCCAGCAGTGAAGGAAGGGGGCGCGGGTCCTACGAGCAGTACTTC. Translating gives CASSEGRGRGSYEQYF.

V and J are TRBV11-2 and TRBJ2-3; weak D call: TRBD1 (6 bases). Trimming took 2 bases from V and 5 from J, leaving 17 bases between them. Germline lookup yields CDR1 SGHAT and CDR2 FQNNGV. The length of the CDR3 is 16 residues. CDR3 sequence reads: CASSLLLDSWEDTQYF. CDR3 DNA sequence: TGTGCCAGCAGCTTACTACTGGACAGTTGGGAAGATACGCAGTATTTT.

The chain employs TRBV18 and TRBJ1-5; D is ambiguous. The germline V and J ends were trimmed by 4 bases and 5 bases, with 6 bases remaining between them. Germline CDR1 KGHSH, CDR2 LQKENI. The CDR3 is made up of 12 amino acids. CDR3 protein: CASSLDDQPQHF. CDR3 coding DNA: TGTGCCAGCTCACTTGACGATCAGCCCCAGCATTTT.

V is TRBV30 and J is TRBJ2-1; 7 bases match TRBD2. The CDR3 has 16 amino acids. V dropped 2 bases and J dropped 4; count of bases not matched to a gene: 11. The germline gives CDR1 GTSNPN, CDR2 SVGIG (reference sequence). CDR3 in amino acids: CAWSSVGGIGYNEQFF. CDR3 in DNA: TGTGCCTGGAGTTCGGTGGGGGGGATCGGTTACAATGAGCAGTTCTTC.

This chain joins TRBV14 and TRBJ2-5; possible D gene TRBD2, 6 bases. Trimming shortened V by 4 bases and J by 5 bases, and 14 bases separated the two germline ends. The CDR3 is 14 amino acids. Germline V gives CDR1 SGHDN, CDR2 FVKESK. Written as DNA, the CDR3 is TGTGCCAGCAGCCCGACTAGGGCTGGTGAGACCCAGTACTTC. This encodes CASSPTRAGETQYF. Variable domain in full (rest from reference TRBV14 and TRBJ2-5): EAGVTQFPSHSVIEKGQTVTLRCDPISGHDNLYWYRRVMGKEIKFLLHFVKESKQDESGMPNNRFLAERTGGTYSTLKVQPAELEDSGVYFCASSPTRAGETQYFGPGTRLLVL.

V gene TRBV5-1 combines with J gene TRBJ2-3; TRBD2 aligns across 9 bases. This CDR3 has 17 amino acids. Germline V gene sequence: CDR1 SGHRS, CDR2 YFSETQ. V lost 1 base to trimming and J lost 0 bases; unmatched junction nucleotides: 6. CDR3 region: CASSLPLAGQSTDTQYF. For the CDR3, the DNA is TGCGCCAGCAGCTTGCCGCTAGCGGGGCAAAGCACAGATACGCAGTATTTT.

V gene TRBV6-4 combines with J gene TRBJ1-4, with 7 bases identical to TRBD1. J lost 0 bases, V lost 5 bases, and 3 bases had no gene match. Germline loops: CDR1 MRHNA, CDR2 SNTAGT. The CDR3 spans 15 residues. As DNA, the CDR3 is TGTGCCAGCAGTTCCACAGGGGCAACTAATGAAAAACTGTTTTTT. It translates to CASSSTGATNEKLFF.

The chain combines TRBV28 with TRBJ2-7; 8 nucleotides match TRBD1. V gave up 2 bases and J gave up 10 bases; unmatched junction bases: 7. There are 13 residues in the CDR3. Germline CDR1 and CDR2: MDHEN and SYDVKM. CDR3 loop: CASSLPRTGRQYF. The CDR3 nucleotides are TGTGCCAGCAGTTTACCCAGGACAGGGCGACAGTACTTC.

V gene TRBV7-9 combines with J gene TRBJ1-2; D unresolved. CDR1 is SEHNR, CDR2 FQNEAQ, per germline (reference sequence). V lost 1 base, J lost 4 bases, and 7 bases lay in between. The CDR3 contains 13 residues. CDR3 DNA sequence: TGTGCCAGCAGCTTAGATACTATCTATGGCTACACCTTC. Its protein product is CASSLDTIYGYTF.

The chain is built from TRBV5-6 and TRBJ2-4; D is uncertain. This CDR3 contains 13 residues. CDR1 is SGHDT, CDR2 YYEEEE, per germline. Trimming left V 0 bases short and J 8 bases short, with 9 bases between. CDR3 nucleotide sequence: TGTGCCAGCAGCTTGGCCTCTGGGGACATTCAGTACTTC. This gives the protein CASSLASGDIQYF.

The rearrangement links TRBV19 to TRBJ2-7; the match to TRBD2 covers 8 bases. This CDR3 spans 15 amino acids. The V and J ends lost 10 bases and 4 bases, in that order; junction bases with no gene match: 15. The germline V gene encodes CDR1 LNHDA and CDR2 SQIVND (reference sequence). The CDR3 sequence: CATRNGGTRLYEQYF. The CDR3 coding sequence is TGTGCCACGCGGAACGGGGGGACTAGACTTTACGAGCAGTACTTC.

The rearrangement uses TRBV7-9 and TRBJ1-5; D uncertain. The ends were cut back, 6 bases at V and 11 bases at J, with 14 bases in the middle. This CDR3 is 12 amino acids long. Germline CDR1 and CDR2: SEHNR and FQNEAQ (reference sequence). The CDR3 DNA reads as TGTGCCAGCAGTCCCTTGGCTGGGGCCCAGCATTTT. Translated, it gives CASSPLAGAQHF.

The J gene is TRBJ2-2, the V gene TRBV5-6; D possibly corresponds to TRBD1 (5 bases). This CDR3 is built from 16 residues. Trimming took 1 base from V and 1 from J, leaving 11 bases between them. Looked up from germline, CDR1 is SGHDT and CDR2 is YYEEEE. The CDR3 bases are TGTGCCAGCAGCTTGTTTTCAGGGCAGAACACCGGGGAGCTGTTTTTT. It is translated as CASSLFSGQNTGELFF.

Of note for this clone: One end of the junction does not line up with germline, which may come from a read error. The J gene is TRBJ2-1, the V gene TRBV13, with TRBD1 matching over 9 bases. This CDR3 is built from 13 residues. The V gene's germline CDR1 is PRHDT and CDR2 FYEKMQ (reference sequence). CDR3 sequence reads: CASTLQGQGRKIF. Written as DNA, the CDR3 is TGTGCCAGCACCCTACAGGGACAGGGAAGGAAGATCTTC.

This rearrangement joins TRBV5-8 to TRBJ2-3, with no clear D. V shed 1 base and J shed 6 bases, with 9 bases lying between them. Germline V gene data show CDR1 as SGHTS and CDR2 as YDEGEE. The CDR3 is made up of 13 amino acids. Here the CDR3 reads CASSLSLPDTQYF. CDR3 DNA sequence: TGTGCCAGCAGCTTGAGTCTCCCCGATACGCAGTATTTT.

DNA of the CDR3: TGTGCCAGCAGCTTCGGGGGAGCTTACAATGAGCAGTTCTTC. Its protein is CASSFGGAYNEQFF. The chain joins TRBV7-2 to TRBJ2-1; D perhaps matches TRBD2 (6 bases). The V gene lost 3 bases and the J gene lost 4 bases, with 10 bases spanning the gap. The CDR3 runs to 14 residues. Per the germline V gene, CDR1 is SGHTA and CDR2 is FQGNSA.

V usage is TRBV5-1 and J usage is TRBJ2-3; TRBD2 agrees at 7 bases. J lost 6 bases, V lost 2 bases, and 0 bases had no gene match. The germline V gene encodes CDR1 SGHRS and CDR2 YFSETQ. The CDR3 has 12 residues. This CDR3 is CASSLLADTQYF. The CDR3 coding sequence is TGCGCCAGCAGCTTACTAGCGGATACGCAGTATTTT. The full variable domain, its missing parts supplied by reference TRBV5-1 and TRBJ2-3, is KAGVTQTPRYLIKTRGQQVTLSCSPISGHRSVSWYQQTPGQGLQFLFEYFSETQRNKGNFPGRFSGRQFSNSRSEMNVSTLELGDSALYLCASSLLADTQYFGPGTRLTVL.

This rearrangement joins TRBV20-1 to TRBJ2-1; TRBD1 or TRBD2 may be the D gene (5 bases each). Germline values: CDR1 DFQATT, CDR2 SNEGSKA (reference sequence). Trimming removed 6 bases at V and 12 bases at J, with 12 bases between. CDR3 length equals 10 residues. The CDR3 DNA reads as TGCAGTGCAACCCGGGACGGGCAGTTCTTC. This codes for CSATRDGQFF.

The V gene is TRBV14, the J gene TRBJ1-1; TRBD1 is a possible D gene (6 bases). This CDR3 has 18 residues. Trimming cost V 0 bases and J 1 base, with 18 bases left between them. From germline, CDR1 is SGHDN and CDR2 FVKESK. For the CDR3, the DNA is TGTGCCAGCAGCCAAGAAGTCTGGGGGCGCGTGAAGAACACTGAAGCTTTCTTT. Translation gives CASSQEVWGRVKNTEAFF.

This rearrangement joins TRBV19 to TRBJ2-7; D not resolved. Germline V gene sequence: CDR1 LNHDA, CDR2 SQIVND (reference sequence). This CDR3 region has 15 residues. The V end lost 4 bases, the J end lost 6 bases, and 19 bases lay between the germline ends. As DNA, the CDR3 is TGTGCCAGTAGTAATCCCCGTGGGTGGGGTACCGAGCAGTACTTC. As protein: CASSNPRGWGTEQYF.

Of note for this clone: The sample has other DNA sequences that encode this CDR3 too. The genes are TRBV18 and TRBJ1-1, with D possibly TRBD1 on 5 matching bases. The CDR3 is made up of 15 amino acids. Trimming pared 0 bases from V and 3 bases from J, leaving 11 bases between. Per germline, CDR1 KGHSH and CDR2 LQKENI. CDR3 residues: CASSPPAGGYTEAFF. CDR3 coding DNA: TGTGCCAGCTCACCACCGGCGGGGGGGTACACTGAAGCTTTCTTT.